These 2 T cell receptor beta chains were all obtained from the same sample, sequenced in a study of blood T cell repertoires in COVID-19. Assay: immunoSEQ multiplex PCR; the TCRdb copy retains only in-frame clones and omits some. The data show 85,000 to 95,000 clones, over 75% seen once. The sample comprised peripheral blood. Receptor source: a human donor with acute or convalescent COVID-19. The donor label of this sample is uncertain.

The chain has TRBV27 and TRBJ2-1; TRBD2 matches 10 bases. The germline CDR1 and CDR2 sequences are MNHEY and SMNVEV (reference sequence). This CDR3 contains 12 residues. Unmatched junction bases numbered 6, after V lost 9 bases and J lost 10 bases. DNA of the CDR3: TGTGCCAGTCAGCGGGGGGGAATGGAGCAGTTCTTC. Protein sequence: CASQRGGMEQFF.

J is TRBJ2-7 and V is TRBV6-5; D may be TRBD1 (6 bases). V was pared by 5 bases and J by 0 bases, with 11 bases between. The germline V gene encodes CDR1 MNHEY and CDR2 SVGAGI. CDR3 size: 14 residues. The CDR3 nucleotides are TGTGCCAGCAGTCCAGACAGGAGCTCCTACGAGCAGTACTTC. The encoded protein is CASSPDRSSYEQYF.